A single sample gave rise to the 28 T cell receptor beta chains below, sequenced in a study of cytomegalovirus exposure and HLA in healthy donors (dated by TCRdb to about 2017). Library preparation used the immunoSEQ multiplex PCR assay. The multiplex PCR relied on a mix of 60 forward primers for TCR Vbeta segments and 13 reverse primers for TCR Jbeta segments. The table comes from immuneACCESS by way of TCRdb, which keeps in-frame sequences with V and J called. Part of the clones is missing from these tables; in studies checked, under half for an unresolved V gene and the rest for unknown reasons. In this sample the table shows roughly 98,000 clones, under 85% of which occur a single time. The leading ten clones occupy roughly an eighth of the sample. Input material: PBMCs. The receptors shown here come from a woman in her 70s in good health and CMV-seropositive.

The rearrangement joins TRBV5-6 to TRBJ2-7; TRBD1 matches 11 bases. The germline V gene has CDR1 SGHDT and CDR2 YYEEEE. The CDR3 has 16 amino acids. Losses at the gene ends were 4 bases for V and 3 bases for J; bases not matched to a gene: 9. Here the CDR3 DNA reads TGTGCCAGCAGCGCGGACCTTGGGACAGGGGGCTACGAGCAGTACTTC. Amino acid sequence: CASSADLGTGGYEQYF.

About this clone: Germline is not matched at one junction end, which may reflect a read error. This chain uses TRBV7-9 with TRBJ1-1; possible D gene TRBD1, 5 bases. The CDR3 covers 16 residues. CDR1 and CDR2 (germline): SEHNR, FQNEAQ (reference sequence). The CDR3 DNA reads as TGTTCCAGCAGCCCCTTGGGGGGGGACGGGGACACTGAAGCTTTCTTT. Translating it yields CSSSPLGGDGDTEAFF.

V and J are TRBV15 and TRBJ2-3; TRBD2 aligns across 14 bases. The V segment lost 5 bases and the J segment 4 bases; nucleotides outside the gene matches: 11. This CDR3 is 18 amino acids long. Per germline, CDR1 LNHNV and CDR2 YYDKDF (reference sequence). CDR3 sequence reads: CATSGDSGLAGVSDTQYF. In nucleotides, the CDR3 is TGTGCCACCAGCGGGGACTCGGGACTAGCGGGAGTCTCAGATACGCAGTATTTT. The entire variable domain, with the rest obtained from reference TRBV15 and TRBJ2-3, is as follows: DAMVIQNPRYQVTQFGKPVTLSCSQTLNHNVMYWYQQKSSQAPKLLFHYYDKDFNNEADTPDNFQSRRPNTSFCFLDIRSPGLGDTAMYLCATSGDSGLAGVSDTQYFGPGTRLTVL.

The chain links TRBV11-2 to TRBJ2-7; D is possibly TRBD2 (6 bases). Germline CDR1 SGHAT, CDR2 FQNNGV. V lost 1 base, J lost 2 bases, and 18 bases lay in between. This CDR3 is built from 17 residues. Here the CDR3 reads CASSLVGSGLNAYEQYF. The CDR3 nucleotides are TGTGCCAGCAGCTTAGTCGGGTCGGGACTGAATGCCTACGAGCAGTACTTC.

The chain couples TRBV19 to TRBJ1-4; possible D gene TRBD1, 6 bases. Germline assignment: CDR1 LNHDA and CDR2 SQIVND (reference sequence). There are 15 residues in the CDR3. V gave up 3 bases and J gave up 13 bases, with 21 bases separating them. The CDR3 nucleotides read TGTGCCAGTAGTATCCATCAACGAACAGGGCGGGTACTGTTTTTT. Its protein is CASSIHQRTGRVLFF.

The rearrangement links TRBV13 to TRBJ1-6; 8 bases are a match to TRBD1. The germline CDR1 and CDR2 sequences are PRHDT and FYEKMQ (reference sequence). The CDR3 totals 18 residues. V lost 5 bases to trimming and J lost 7 bases; unmatched junction nucleotides: 16. The CDR3 region is CASSIRQGSPGMNSPLHF. In DNA form, the CDR3 reads TGTGCCAGCAGCATACGACAGGGGTCCCCCGGGATGAATTCACCCCTCCACTTT.

This clone has only a few counts. The DNA for the CDR3 is TGTGCCAGCAGCTCAACATACAATGAGCAGTTCTTC. Protein: CASSSTYNEQFF. The rearrangement uses TRBV7-8 and TRBJ2-1, with D hard to call. This CDR3 has 12 residues. Deletions cut 4 bases from V and 4 bases from J, with 5 bases between. Germline V gene sequence: CDR1 SGHVS, CDR2 FQNEAQ.

This clone occurred once. The CDR3 here is CASSPEVGNQPQHF. CDR3 bases: TGTGCCAGCTCACCTGAGGTGGGCAATCAGCCCCAGCATTTT. The V call is TRBV18, the J call TRBJ1-5; D remains unclear. V was clipped by 3 bases and J by 2 bases, with 8 bases between them. Germline lookup yields CDR1 KGHSH and CDR2 LQKENI. This CDR3 has 14 residues.

The chain couples TRBV5-1 to TRBJ2-2; D is ambiguous. Trimming removed 0 bases from V and 0 bases from J, with 6 bases in between. Germline CDR1 is SGHRS and CDR2 is YFSETQ. CDR3 length equals 15 residues. The CDR3 bases are TGCGCCAGCAGCTTGGTTTCTGCGAACACCGGGGAGCTGTTTTTT. Protein product: CASSLVSANTGELFF. The full variable domain, in which reference TRBV5-1 and TRBJ2-2 provide the parts outside the CDR3, is KAGVTQTPRYLIKTRGQQVTLSCSPISGHRSVSWYQQTPGQGLQFLFEYFSETQRNKGNFPGRFSGRQFSNSRSEMNVSTLELGDSALYLCASSLVSANTGELFFGEGSRLTVL.

This chain links TRBV30 with TRBJ1-2; weak D call: TRBD1 (5 bases). CDR1 is GTSNPN, CDR2 SVGIG, per germline (reference sequence). The CDR3 is made up of 13 amino acids. With 2 bases removed from V and 8 bases from J, the gap between germline ends came to 15 bases. The CDR3 reads CAWSPGGTTGYTF. CDR3 DNA: TGTGCCTGGAGTCCGGGGGGGACCACGGGCTACACCTTC.

The chain employs TRBV4-2 and TRBJ1-5, with D hard to call. Looked up from germline, CDR1 is LGHNA and CDR2 is YNFKEQ. V was pared by 0 bases and J by 1 base, with 10 bases between. This CDR3 comprises 16 residues. The CDR3 DNA reads as TGTGCCAGCAGCCAAGATGGAGGATCCAGCAATCAGCCCCAGCATTTT. Its protein product is CASSQDGGSSNQPQHF.

The chain links TRBV28 to TRBJ1-1, with TRBD1 matching over 9 bases. The V gene's germline CDR1 is MDHEN and CDR2 SYDVKM. The CDR3 consists of 15 residues. The junction had 2 bases not matched to a gene; V was cut back by 2 bases and J by 1 base. CDR3 in amino acids: CASSLQDRGNTEAFF. The CDR3 DNA reads as TGTGCCAGCAGTTTACAGGACAGGGGGAACACTGAAGCTTTCTTT. Full variable domain (missing parts from reference TRBV28 and TRBJ1-1): DVKVTQSSRYLVKRTGEKVFLECVQDMDHENMFWYRQDPGLGLRLIYFSYDVKMKEKGDIPEGYSVSREKKERFSLILESASTNQTSMYLCASSLQDRGNTEAFFGQGTRLTVV.

This clone occurred a few times. V gene TRBV4-2 combines with J gene TRBJ1-6; no clear D gene. The CDR3 loop spans 14 amino acids. Germline V lookup: CDR1 LGHNA, CDR2 YNFKEQ. The V and J ends lost 1 base and 9 bases respectively, with 10 bases between them. CDR3 amino acids: CASSQGAGGSPLHF. The CDR3 DNA is TGTGCCAGCAGCCAAGGGGCGGGCGGTTCACCCCTCCACTTT.

The gene calls are TRBV15 and TRBJ1-6; 7 nucleotides match TRBD1. The junction had 9 bases not matched to a gene; V was cut back by 0 bases and J by 7 bases. Germline V lookup: CDR1 LNHNV, CDR2 YYDKDF (reference sequence). The CDR3 totals 17 residues. The CDR3 DNA sequence: TGTGCCACCAGCAGAGATGTTACAGGGGTGAGCAATTCACCCCTCCACTTT. Translating it yields CATSRDVTGVSNSPLHF.

This clone was detected a few times. The V gene is TRBV6-6, the J gene TRBJ2-2, with 7 bases matching TRBD1. Germline CDR1 is MNHNY and CDR2 is SVGAGI (reference sequence). This CDR3 is 15 amino acids long. The ends lost 2 bases at V and 6 bases at J; junction bases unmatched: 6. The CDR3 DNA sequence: TGTGCCAGCAGTTACATGACAGGGTATTCCGGGGAGCTGTTTTTT. It specifies CASSYMTGYSGELFF.

The chain combines TRBV30 with TRBJ2-3; 8 positions agree with TRBD2. With 8 bases clipped from V and 1 base from J, the junction kept 5 bases outside the gene matches. The CDR3 has 13 amino acids. Germline CDR1 reads GTSNPN; CDR2 reads SVGIG (reference sequence). The CDR3 protein is CALVAGRTDTQYF. As DNA, the CDR3 is TGTGCCCTCGTAGCGGGACGCACAGATACGCAGTATTTT.

The CDR3, as DNA: TGTGCCACCAGCAGAGACCTAGGACAGGGGGCCTACAATGAGCAGTTCTTC. Its translation: CATSRDLGQGAYNEQFF. V and J are TRBV15 and TRBJ2-1, with 10 bases identical to TRBD1. Germline-derived CDR1 and CDR2 are LNHNV and YYDKDF (reference sequence). V dropped 0 bases and J dropped 2; count of bases not matched to a gene: 4. CDR3 length equals 17 residues.

The chain links TRBV2 to TRBJ1-4; TRBD1 agrees at 7 bases. Germline V gene lookup returns CDR1 SNHLY and CDR2 FYNNEI. V gave up 6 bases and J gave up 3 bases; unmatched junction bases: 4. The CDR3 is 14 amino acids. CDR3 loop: CASRLTGSNEKLFF. The CDR3 nucleotides read TGTGCCAGCAGACTGACAGGGTCTAATGAAAAACTGTTTTTT.

The sample holds one count of this clone. V usage is TRBV11-1 and J usage is TRBJ1-1, with D perhaps TRBD1 (5 bases). The germline V gene has CDR1 SGHAT and CDR2 FQDESV (reference sequence). CDR3 length: 14 residues. V lost 6 bases and J lost 0, with 11 bases in between. The CDR3 protein is CASRMAGLNTEAFF. The CDR3 DNA reads TGTGCCAGCAGGATGGCAGGGCTGAACACTGAAGCTTTCTTT.

This sequence joins TRBV4-3 and TRBJ2-5; D remains ambiguous. There are 13 residues in the CDR3. The germline V gene encodes CDR1 LGHNA and CDR2 YSLEER. Trimming removed 1 base at V and 5 bases at J, with 8 bases between. CDR3 in DNA: TGCGCCAGCAGCCAAGGCGCTTGGGAGACCCAGTACTTC. This encodes CASSQGAWETQYF.

In this sample, this clone turned up once. The chain employs TRBV2 and TRBJ2-1; maybe TRBD2 (5 bases). The V and J ends lost 3 bases and 2 bases respectively, with 11 bases between them. The CDR3 totals 15 residues. Germline values: CDR1 SNHLY, CDR2 FYNNEI. CDR3 amino acids: CASSEASRPYNEQFF. CDR3 in DNA: TGTGCCAGCAGTGAGGCTAGCCGGCCCTACAATGAGCAGTTCTTC.

The rearrangement joins TRBV10-3 to TRBJ1-4; D gene uncertain. The CDR3 spans 13 residues. The germline CDR1 and CDR2 sequences are ENHRY and SYGVKD. V was pared by 11 bases and J by 7 bases, with 17 bases between. The CDR3 loop reads CASTGTSGEKLFF. DNA of the CDR3: TGTGCCTCAACCGGCACGTCGGGTGAAAAACTGTTTTTT.

This clone was seen only a few times. The V gene is TRBV19, the J gene TRBJ2-5, with 9 bases aligning to TRBD1. The assigned J gene may be wrong: the sequence end matches TRBJ2-7 better. Germline lookup yields CDR1 LNHDA and CDR2 SQIVND (reference sequence). This CDR3 has 14 amino acids. The DNA for the CDR3 is TGTGCCAGTAGTGACAGGGGGACGGGTTACGAGCAGTACTTC. This codes for CASSDRGTGYEQYF.

The rearrangement uses TRBV6-1 and TRBJ1-1; possible D gene TRBD1, 5 bases. Germline-derived CDR1 and CDR2 are MNHNS and SASEGT. Trimming stripped 6 bases from V and 3 bases from J, with 11 bases between. The CDR3 spans 13 residues. The CDR3 spells CASREARDTEAFF. Written as DNA, the CDR3 is TGTGCCAGCAGAGAGGCCAGGGACACTGAAGCTTTCTTT.

In this sample, this clone turned up a few times. The gene calls are TRBV28 and TRBJ1-2, with TRBD1 as a possible D gene (5 bases). Per the germline V gene, CDR1 is MDHEN and CDR2 is SYDVKM. V lost 4 bases to trimming and J lost 3 bases, with 15 bases between them. This CDR3 comprises 15 residues. DNA of the CDR3: TGTGCCAGCAGTTCTCACTCGGGGGGGGACTATGGCTACACCTTC. Protein: CASSSHSGGDYGYTF.

This chain uses TRBV21-1 with TRBJ2-3; no check of the table's D call, TRBD2, against the DNA was made. TRBV21-1 is an annotated pseudogene. The CDR3 spans 22 residues. The CDR3: CASSKGSGSTRIRKTSTDTQYF. CDR3 nucleotides: TGTGCCAGCAGCAAAGGTAGCGGGAGCACTCGGATTAGAAAAACTAGCACAGATACGCAGTATTTT.

The chain carries TRBV2 and TRBJ1-4; maybe TRBD1 (6 bases). CDR1 SNHLY and CDR2 FYNNEI come from the germline V gene. This CDR3 has 15 residues. With 3 bases removed from V and 0 bases from J, the gap between germline ends came to 8 bases. CDR3 in amino acids: CASSDRQATNEKLFF. CDR3 coding DNA: TGTGCCAGCAGTGACAGACAGGCAACTAATGAAAAACTGTTTTTT. Full variable domain (missing parts from reference TRBV2 and TRBJ1-4): EPEVTQTPSHQVTQMGQEVILRCVPISNHLYFYWYRQILGQKVEFLVSFYNNEISEKSEIFDDQFSVERPDGSNFTLKIRSTKLEDSAMYFCASSDRQATNEKLFFGSGTQLSVL.

V gene TRBV2 combines with J gene TRBJ1-5; D not resolved. The CDR3 has 15 residues. The V end lost 8 bases, the J end lost 2 bases, and 16 bases lay between the germline ends. Germline V gives CDR1 SNHLY, CDR2 FYNNEI. CDR3 in DNA: TGTGCCAGCTCCCCGGTTTTAGATGGCAATCAGCCCCAGCATTTT. It codes for CASSPVLDGNQPQHF.